A single sample gave rise to the 14 T cell receptor beta chains below, sequenced in a study of T cell repertoires in cytomegalovirus infection (dated by TCRdb to about 2019). These receptors have no known antigen. Sequencer: Illumina HiSeq 1500. TCRdb cleaned the public reads at Q25 with fastp, built clones with MiXCR and kept in-frame beta chains. Each entry merges the rows of one CDR3 protein and shows their most common DNA and genes. Counted in this sample were some 940,000 distinct CDR3 sequences; around 32% of them appeared once. The ten largest clones capture about 14% of the sample. The treatment or condition label, as the study defines it: in vitro stimulation with specific CMV peptide epitopes to enrich CMV-specific T cells. Sequencing used cultured CD8+ T cells from PBMCs, obtained from culture after CMV antigen stimulation. These receptors were obtained from a human donor in good health (CMV status not recorded). Some clones in this sample may be carry-over from other donors' samples.

There are many counts of this clonotype. V gene TRBV7-2 combines with J gene TRBJ2-2, with a possible D match to TRBD1 (5 bases). The germline gives CDR1 SGHTA, CDR2 FQGNSA. This CDR3 is built from 14 residues. Trimming removed 6 bases from V and 3 bases from J, with 11 bases in between. The CDR3 reads CASSRQGYTGELFF. DNA of the CDR3: TGTGCCAGCAGTCGCCAGGGCTACACCGGGGAGCTGTTTTTT.

V is TRBV10-3 and J is TRBJ2-7; TRBD2 might be the D (5 bases). This CDR3 region has 12 residues. Germline loops: CDR1 ENHRY, CDR2 SYGVKD. The V end was cut by 4 bases, the J end by 3 bases, with 7 bases between. The CDR3 DNA reads as TGTGCCATCAGTGCGGGAAACTACGAGCAGTACTTC. It codes for CAISAGNYEQYF.

This chain connects TRBV27 to TRBJ2-1; D tentatively reads TRBD1 or TRBD2 (5 bases each). Trimming left V 5 bases short and J 8 bases short, with 19 bases between. This CDR3 spans 15 amino acids. The V gene's germline CDR1 is MNHEY and CDR2 SMNVEV (reference sequence). CDR3 region: CASSRLGEIPHEQFF. CDR3 DNA: TGTGCCAGCAGTCGGTTAGGGGAGATTCCCCATGAGCAGTTCTTC.

J is TRBJ2-7 and V is TRBV9; D perhaps matches TRBD1 (5 bases). The CDR3 covers 15 residues. The V end lost 1 base, the J end lost 3 bases, and 14 bases lay between the germline ends. Germline V gene sequence: CDR1 SGDLS, CDR2 YYNGEE. CDR3 nucleotides: TGTGCCAGCAGCGTATTCCAGGGTCCCCTCTACGAGCAGTACTTC. It specifies CASSVFQGPLYEQYF. Together with reference TRBV9 and TRBJ2-7, the CDR3 gives the full variable domain: DSGVTQTPKHLITATGQRVTLRCSPRSGDLSVYWYQQSLDQGLQFLIQYYNGEERAKGNILERFSAQQFPDLHSELNLSSLELGDSALYFCASSVFQGPLYEQYFGPGTRLTVT.

The rearrangement uses TRBV7-9 and TRBJ2-7, with D unclear. This CDR3 spans 13 amino acids. Trimming removed 5 bases at V and 4 bases at J, with 12 bases between. Germline V gene lookup returns CDR1 SEHNR and CDR2 FQNEAQ (reference sequence). CDR3 loop: CASSPTGRYEQYF. The CDR3 nucleotides are TGTGCCAGCAGCCCCACCGGTCGGTACGAGCAGTACTTC.

The chain is built from TRBV6-5 and TRBJ1-6; D ambiguous. The germline gives CDR1 MNHEY, CDR2 SVGAGI. CDR3 size: 14 residues. V lost 0 bases and J 6 bases, leaving 6 bases between the germline ends. In DNA, the CDR3 is TGTGCCAGCAGTTACTCTTGGGGTAATTCACCCCTCCACTTT. Translating it yields CASSYSWGNSPLHF.

The J gene is TRBJ2-3, the V gene TRBV2; 11 bases align to TRBD2. Losses at the gene ends were 8 bases for V and 5 bases for J; bases not matched to a gene: 9. The CDR3 contains 15 residues. Germline CDR1 is SNHLY and CDR2 is FYNNEI. The CDR3 reads CASGFPGLAVDTQYF. In DNA form, the CDR3 reads TGTGCCAGCGGATTTCCGGGACTAGCGGTAGATACGCAGTATTTT.

This rearrangement joins TRBV11-1 to TRBJ2-1; TRBD1 agrees at 9 bases. V shed 4 bases, J shed 4 bases, and the junction held 5 bases outside the gene matches. The CDR3 totals 15 residues. The germline V gene encodes CDR1 SGHAT and CDR2 FQDESV (reference sequence). CDR3 residues: CASSSDRGVYNEQFF. The CDR3 region has the DNA TGTGCCAGCAGCTCCGACAGGGGGGTGTACAATGAGCAGTTCTTC.

The J gene is TRBJ2-7, the V gene TRBV6-2 or TRBV6-3; 7 bases align to TRBD2. Trimming took 10 bases from V and 6 from J; bases not matched to a gene: 9. CDR3 size: 12 residues. Germline CDR1 MNHEY, CDR2 SVGEGT. CDR3 DNA: TGTGCCAACGTGACTAGCTCCGGCGAGCAGTACGTC. It translates to CANVTSSGEQYV.

V usage is TRBV6-8 and J usage is TRBJ1-2; D is perhaps TRBD1 (5 bases). This CDR3 spans 15 amino acids. CDR1 and CDR2 from the germline V gene are MNHGY and SAAAGT. V was pared by 6 bases and J by 8 bases, with 22 bases between. CDR3 loop: CASSLLEGSSVGYTF. Written as DNA, the CDR3 is TGTGCCAGCAGCCTTCTTGAGGGGTCTAGCGTGGGCTACACCTTC.

This clonotype was detected ten times or more. CDR3 nucleotide sequence: TGTGCCAGCAGCGAGATACCGACTCTAAGGGGACAGGGGTCCGGAAACACCATATATTTT. It yields the protein CASSEIPTLRGQGSGNTIYF. The rearrangement joins TRBV7-6 to TRBJ1-3; the match to TRBD1 covers 10 bases. V dropped 5 bases and J dropped 4; count of bases not matched to a gene: 20. The CDR3 covers 20 residues. Germline V CDR1 and CDR2: SGHVS, FNYEAQ.

The rearrangement joins TRBV7-2 to TRBJ2-7; tentatively, D is TRBD1 or TRBD2 (5 bases each). V dropped 4 bases and J dropped 5 bases, with 15 bases sitting between them. This CDR3 spans 14 amino acids. Per germline, CDR1 SGHTA and CDR2 FQGNSA. CDR3 sequence (DNA): TGTGCCAGCAGCTCCGGGGCTTTGAGCCACGAGCAGTACGTC. Its protein product is CASSSGALSHEQYV.

The table lists this clonotype with a few counts. The chain links TRBV7-9 to TRBJ1-1; D remains unclear. V lost 0 bases, J lost 4 bases, and 15 bases lay in between. Germline values: CDR1 SEHNR, CDR2 FQNEAQ (reference sequence). The CDR3 covers 16 residues. CDR3 residues: CASSLAIFGSRTEAFF. Written as DNA, the CDR3 is TGTGCCAGCAGCTTAGCCATATTTGGATCCCGCACTGAAGCTTTCTTT. The variable domain in full, completed from reference TRBV7-9 and TRBJ1-1, reads DTGVSQNPRHKITKRGQNVTFRCDPISEHNRLYWYRQTLGQGPEFLTYFQNEAQLEKSRLLSDRFSAERPKGSFSTLEIQRTEQGDSAMYLCASSLAIFGSRTEAFFGQGTRLTVV.

This clonotype came up many times. The chain combines TRBV7-8 with TRBJ2-5; 8 bases fit TRBD1. Per the germline V gene, CDR1 is SGHVS and CDR2 is FQNEAQ. This CDR3 contains 13 residues. V was pared by 5 bases and J by 6 bases, with 5 bases of the junction left unmatched. Here the CDR3 DNA reads TGTGCCAGCAGCCGAGACAGGGGCCAGACCCAGTACTTC. Encoded protein: CASSRDRGQTQYF.